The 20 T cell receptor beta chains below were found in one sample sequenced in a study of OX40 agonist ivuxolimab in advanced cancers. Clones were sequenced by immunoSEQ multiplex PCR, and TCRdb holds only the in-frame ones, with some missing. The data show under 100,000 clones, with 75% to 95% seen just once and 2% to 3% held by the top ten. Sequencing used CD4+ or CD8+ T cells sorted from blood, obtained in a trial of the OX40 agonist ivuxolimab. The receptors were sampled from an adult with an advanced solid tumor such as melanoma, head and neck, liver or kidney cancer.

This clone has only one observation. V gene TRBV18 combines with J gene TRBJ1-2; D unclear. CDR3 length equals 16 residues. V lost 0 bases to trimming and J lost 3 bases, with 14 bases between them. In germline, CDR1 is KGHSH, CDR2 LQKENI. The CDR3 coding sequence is TGTGCCAGCTCACCACCGAGGAAAAATACCGACTATGGCTACACCTTC. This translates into CASSPPRKNTDYGYTF.

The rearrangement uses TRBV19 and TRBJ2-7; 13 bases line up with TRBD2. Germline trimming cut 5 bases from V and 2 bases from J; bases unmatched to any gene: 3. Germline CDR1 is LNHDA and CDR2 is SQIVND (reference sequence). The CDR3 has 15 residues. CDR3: CASSVLAGGPYEQYF. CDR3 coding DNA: TGTGCCAGTAGTGTACTAGCGGGAGGGCCCTACGAGCAGTACTTC.

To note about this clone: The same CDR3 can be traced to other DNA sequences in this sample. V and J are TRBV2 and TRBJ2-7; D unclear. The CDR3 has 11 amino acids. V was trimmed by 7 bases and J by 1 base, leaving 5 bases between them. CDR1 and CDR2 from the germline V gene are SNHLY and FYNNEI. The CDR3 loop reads CASKESYEQYF. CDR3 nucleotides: TGTGCCAGCAAGGAGTCCTACGAGCAGTACTTC.

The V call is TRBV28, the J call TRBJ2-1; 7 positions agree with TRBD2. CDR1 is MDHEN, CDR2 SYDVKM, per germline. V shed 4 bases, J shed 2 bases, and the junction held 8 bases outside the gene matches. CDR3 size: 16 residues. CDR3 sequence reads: CASSSGGGGPYNEQFF. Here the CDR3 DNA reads TGTGCCAGCAGTTCAGGCGGGGGAGGGCCCTACAATGAGCAGTTCTTC. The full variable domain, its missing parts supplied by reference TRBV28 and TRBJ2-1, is DVKVTQSSRYLVKRTGEKVFLECVQDMDHENMFWYRQDPGLGLRLIYFSYDVKMKEKGDIPEGYSVSREKKERFSLILESASTNQTSMYLCASSSGGGGPYNEQFFGPGTRLTVL.

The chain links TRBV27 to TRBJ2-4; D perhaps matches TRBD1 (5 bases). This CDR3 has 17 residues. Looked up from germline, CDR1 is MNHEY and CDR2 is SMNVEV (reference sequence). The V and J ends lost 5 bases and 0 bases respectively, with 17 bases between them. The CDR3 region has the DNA TGTGCCAGCAGTCCGATAATGACAGTTCTAGCCAAAAACATTCAGTACTTC. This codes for CASSPIMTVLAKNIQYF.

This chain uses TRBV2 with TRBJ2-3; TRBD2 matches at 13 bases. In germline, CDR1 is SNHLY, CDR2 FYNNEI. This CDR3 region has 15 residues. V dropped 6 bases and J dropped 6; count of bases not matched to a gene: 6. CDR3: CASRGLAGRGDTQYF. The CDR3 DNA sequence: TGTGCCAGCAGGGGACTAGCGGGAAGAGGGGATACGCAGTATTTT.

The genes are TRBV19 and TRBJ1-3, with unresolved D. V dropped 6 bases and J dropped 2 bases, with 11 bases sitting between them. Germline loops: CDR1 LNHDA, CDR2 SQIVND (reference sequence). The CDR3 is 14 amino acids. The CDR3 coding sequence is TGTGCCAGTAGGGATTTGTGGCCTGGAAACACCATATATTTT. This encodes CASRDLWPGNTIYF. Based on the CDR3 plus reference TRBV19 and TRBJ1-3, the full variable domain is DGGITQSPKYLFRKEGQNVTLSCEQNLNHDAMYWYRQDPGQGLRLIYYSQIVNDFQKGDIAEGYSVSREKKESFPLTVTSAQKNPTAFYLCASRDLWPGNTIYFGEGSWLTVV.

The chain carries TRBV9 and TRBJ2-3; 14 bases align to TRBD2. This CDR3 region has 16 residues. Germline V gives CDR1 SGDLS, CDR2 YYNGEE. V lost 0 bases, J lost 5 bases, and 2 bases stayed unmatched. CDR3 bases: TGTGCCAGCAGCGTAGGGGGGACTAGCGGGAGAGATACGCAGTATTTT. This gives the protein CASSVGGTSGRDTQYF.

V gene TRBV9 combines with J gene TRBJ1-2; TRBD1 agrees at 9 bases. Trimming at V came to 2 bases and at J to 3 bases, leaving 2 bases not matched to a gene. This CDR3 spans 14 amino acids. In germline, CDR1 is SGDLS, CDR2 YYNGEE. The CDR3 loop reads CASSVGQGYYGYTF. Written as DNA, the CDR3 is TGTGCCAGCAGCGTCGGACAGGGGTACTATGGCTACACCTTC.

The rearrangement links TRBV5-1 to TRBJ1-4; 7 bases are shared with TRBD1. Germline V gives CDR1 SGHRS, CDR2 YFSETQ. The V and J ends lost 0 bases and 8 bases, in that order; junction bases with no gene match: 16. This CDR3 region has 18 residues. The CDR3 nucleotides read TGCGCCAGCAGCTTGGGTAGACTAACAGGGGAGACACGAGAAAAACTGTTTTTT. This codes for CASSLGRLTGETREKLFF.

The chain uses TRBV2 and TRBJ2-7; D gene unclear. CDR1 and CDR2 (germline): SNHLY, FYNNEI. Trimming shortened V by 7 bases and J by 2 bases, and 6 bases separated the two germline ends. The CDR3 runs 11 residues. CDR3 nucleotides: TGTGCCAGCAAATCTGCCTACGAGCAGTACTTC. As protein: CASKSAYEQYF.

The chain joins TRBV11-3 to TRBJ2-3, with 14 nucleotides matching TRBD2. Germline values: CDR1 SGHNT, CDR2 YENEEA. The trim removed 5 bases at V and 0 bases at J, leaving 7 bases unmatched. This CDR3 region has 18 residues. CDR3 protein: CASSQGLAGAWSTDTQYF. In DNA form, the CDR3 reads TGTGCCAGCAGCCAGGGACTAGCGGGAGCTTGGAGCACAGATACGCAGTATTTT.

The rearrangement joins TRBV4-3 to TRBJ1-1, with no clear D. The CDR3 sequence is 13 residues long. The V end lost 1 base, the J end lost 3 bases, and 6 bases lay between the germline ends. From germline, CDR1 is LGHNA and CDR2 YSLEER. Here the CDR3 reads CASSQALYTEAFF. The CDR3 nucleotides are TGCGCCAGCAGCCAAGCTCTATACACTGAAGCTTTCTTT.

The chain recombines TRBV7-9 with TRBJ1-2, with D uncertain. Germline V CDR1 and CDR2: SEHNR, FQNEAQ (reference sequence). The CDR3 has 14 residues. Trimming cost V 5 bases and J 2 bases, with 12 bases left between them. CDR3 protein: CASSPPGANYGYTF. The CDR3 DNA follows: TGTGCCAGCAGCCCTCCGGGAGCCAACTATGGCTACACCTTC.

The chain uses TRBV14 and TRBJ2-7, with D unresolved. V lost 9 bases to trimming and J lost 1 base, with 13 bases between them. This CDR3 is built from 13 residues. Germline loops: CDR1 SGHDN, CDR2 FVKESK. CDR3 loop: CASSATVSYEQYF. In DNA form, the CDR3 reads TGTGCCAGTTCGGCGACGGTGTCCTACGAGCAGTACTTC.

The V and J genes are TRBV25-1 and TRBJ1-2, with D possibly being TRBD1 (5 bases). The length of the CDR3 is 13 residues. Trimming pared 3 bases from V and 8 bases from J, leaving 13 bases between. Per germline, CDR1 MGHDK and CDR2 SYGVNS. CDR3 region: CASSEGPLRGYTF. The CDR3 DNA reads TGTGCCAGCAGTGAGGGGCCCCTTAGAGGCTACACCTTC.

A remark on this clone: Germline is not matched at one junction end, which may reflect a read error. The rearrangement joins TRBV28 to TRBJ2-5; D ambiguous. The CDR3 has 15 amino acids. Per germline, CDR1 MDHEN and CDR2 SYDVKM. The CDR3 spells CASSPGQFNVRATHF. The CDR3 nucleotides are TGTGCCAGCAGCCCCGGTCAGTTTAACGTCCGGGCCACCCACTTC.

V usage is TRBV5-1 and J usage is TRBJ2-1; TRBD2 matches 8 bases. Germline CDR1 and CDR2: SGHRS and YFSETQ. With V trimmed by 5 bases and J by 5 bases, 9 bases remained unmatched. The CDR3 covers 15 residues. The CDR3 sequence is CASRSSGRSNNEQFF. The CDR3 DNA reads TGCGCCAGCAGGTCAAGCGGGAGAAGTAACAATGAGCAGTTCTTC.

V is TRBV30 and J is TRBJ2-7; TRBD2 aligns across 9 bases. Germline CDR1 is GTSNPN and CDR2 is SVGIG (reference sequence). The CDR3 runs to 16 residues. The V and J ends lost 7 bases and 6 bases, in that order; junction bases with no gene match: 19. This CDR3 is CALQQLAGGRLGEQYF. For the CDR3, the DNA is TGTGCCTTACAACAACTAGCGGGCGGAAGGTTGGGCGAGCAGTACTTC. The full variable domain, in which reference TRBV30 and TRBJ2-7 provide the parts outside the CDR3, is SQTIHQWPATLVQPVGSPLSLECTVEGTSNPNLYWYRQAAGRGLQLLFYSVGIGQISSEVPQNLSASRPQDRQFILSSKKLLLSDSGFYLCALQQLAGGRLGEQYFGPGTRLTVT.

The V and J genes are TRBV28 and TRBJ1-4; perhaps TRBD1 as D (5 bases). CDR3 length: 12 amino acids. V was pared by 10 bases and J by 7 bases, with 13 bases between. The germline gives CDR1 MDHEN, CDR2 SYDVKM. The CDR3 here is CAMNRGFEKLFF. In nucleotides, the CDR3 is TGTGCCATGAACCGGGGGTTTGAAAAACTGTTTTTT.